This TCR beta chain was sequenced for a study of blood T cell repertoires in COVID-19. How the authors handled the data: Estimated nucleated cell counts came from reference gene primer amplification. Method: immunoSEQ multiplex PCR; TCRdb's copy keeps in-frame clones and lacks some. V and J calls and clone size are copied from that table; D and trimming were computed from the DNA. Among fewer than 70,000 clones listed, roughly 80% were seen once. Germline-derived CDR1 and CDR2 are KGHSH and LQKENI. Germline trimming cut 3 bases from V and 0 bases from J; bases unmatched to any gene: 6. The CDR3 extends over 18 amino acids.

The chain couples TRBV18 to TRBJ2-3; 13 positions agree with TRBD2. The sequence was obtained from a man aged 50 or older with active COVID-19. The sample was peripheral blood. The CDR3, as DNA: TGTGCCAGCTCACCGCTCACTAGCGGGAGGGCCAGCACAGATACGCAGTATTTT. Encoded protein: CASSPLTSGRASTDTQYF.